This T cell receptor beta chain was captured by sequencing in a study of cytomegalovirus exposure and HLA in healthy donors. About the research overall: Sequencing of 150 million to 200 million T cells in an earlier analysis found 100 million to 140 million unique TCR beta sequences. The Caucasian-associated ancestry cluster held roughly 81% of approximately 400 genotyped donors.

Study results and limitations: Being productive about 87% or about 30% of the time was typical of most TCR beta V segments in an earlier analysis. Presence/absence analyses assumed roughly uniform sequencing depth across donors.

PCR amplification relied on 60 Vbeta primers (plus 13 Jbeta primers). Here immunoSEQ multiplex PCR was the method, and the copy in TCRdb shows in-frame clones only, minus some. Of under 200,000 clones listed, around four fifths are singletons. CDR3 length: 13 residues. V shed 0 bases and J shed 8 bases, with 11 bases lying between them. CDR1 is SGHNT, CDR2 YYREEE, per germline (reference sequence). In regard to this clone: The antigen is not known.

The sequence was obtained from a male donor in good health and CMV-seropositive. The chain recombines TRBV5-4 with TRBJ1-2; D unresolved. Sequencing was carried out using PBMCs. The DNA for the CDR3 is TGTGCCAGCAGCTTGGAATCCGAGAGGGGCTACACCTTC. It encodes CASSLESERGYTF. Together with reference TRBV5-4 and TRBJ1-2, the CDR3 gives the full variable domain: ETGVTQSPTHLIKTRGQQVTLRCSSQSGHNTVSWYQQALGQGPQFIFQYYREEENGRGNFPPRFSGLQFPNYSSELNVNALELDDSALYLCASSLESERGYTFGSGTRLTVV.